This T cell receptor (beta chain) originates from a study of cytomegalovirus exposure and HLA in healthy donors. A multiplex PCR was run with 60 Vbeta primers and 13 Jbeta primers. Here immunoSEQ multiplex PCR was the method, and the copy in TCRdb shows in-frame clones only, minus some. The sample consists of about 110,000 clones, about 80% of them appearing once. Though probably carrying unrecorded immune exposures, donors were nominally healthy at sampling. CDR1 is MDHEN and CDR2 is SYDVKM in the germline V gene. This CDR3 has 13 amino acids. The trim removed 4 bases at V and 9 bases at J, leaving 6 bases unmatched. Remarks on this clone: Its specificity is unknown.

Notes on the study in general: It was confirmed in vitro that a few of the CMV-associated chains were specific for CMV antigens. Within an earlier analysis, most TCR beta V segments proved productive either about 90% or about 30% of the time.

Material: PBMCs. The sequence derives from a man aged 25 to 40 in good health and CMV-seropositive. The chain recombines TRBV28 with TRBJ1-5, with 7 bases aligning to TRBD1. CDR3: CASSWDSSGPQHF. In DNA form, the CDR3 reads TGTGCCAGCAGTTGGGACAGTTCGGGGCCCCAGCATTTT. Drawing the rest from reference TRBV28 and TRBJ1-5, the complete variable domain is DVKVTQSSRYLVKRTGEKVFLECVQDMDHENMFWYRQDPGLGLRLIYFSYDVKMKEKGDIPEGYSVSREKKERFSLILESASTNQTSMYLCASSWDSSGPQHFGDGTRLSIL.